These 17 T cell receptor beta chains came from one sample sequenced in a study of T cell changes during pregnancy in multiple sclerosis. The method was immunoSEQ multiplex PCR; TCRdb's version includes in-frame clones alone and lacks a portion of them. The table lists tens of thousands of clones, 80% to 95% of them singletons. Source: CD4+ T cells from peripheral blood mononuclear cells, taken after pregnancy. These receptors all stem from a female donor with multiple sclerosis, enrolled in a pregnancy study.

This chain joins TRBV6-6 and TRBJ1-1, with 8 bases identical to TRBD1. CDR3 length equals 16 residues. V lost 2 bases, J lost 4 bases, and 9 bases stayed unmatched. Germline-derived CDR1 and CDR2 are MNHNY and SVGAGI (reference sequence). The CDR3 loop is CASSYMAQGAGTEAFF. The DNA of the CDR3 is TGTGCCAGCAGTTACATGGCCCAGGGGGCAGGCACTGAAGCTTTCTTT.

V usage is TRBV7-9 and J usage is TRBJ1-4, with 10 positions matching TRBD1. The CDR3 loop spans 14 amino acids. V trimming: 5 bases; J trimming: 8 bases; junction bases outside the gene matches: 5. Germline values: CDR1 SEHNR, CDR2 FQNEAQ (reference sequence). The CDR3 here is CASSRTGGEEKLFF. CDR3 nucleotide sequence: TGTGCCAGCAGCCGGACAGGGGGAGAGGAAAAACTGTTTTTT. Variable domain in full (rest from reference TRBV7-9 and TRBJ1-4): DTGVSQNPRHKITKRGQNVTFRCDPISEHNRLYWYRQTLGQGPEFLTYFQNEAQLEKSRLLSDRFSAERPKGSFSTLEIQRTEQGDSAMYLCASSRTGGEEKLFFGSGTQLSVL.

The chain is built from TRBV5-1 and TRBJ2-3; 7 bases are a match to TRBD1. V trimming: 0 bases; J trimming: 0 bases; junction bases outside the gene matches: 4. The CDR3 extends over 16 amino acids. Germline V gene sequence: CDR1 SGHRS, CDR2 YFSETQ. The CDR3 protein is CASSLGQGPSTDTQYF. CDR3 sequence (DNA): TGCGCCAGCAGCTTGGGACAGGGCCCTAGCACAGATACGCAGTATTTT.

This clone was seen just once. The chain combines TRBV5-4 with TRBJ2-2; 7 positions match TRBD1. The CDR3 consists of 14 residues. Trimming cost V 3 bases and J 8 bases; bases outside gene matches: 7. The germline gives CDR1 SGHNT, CDR2 YYREEE (reference sequence). The CDR3 loop is CASSYTGVGGELFF. For the CDR3, the DNA is TGTGCCAGCAGCTATACAGGGGTGGGAGGGGAGCTGTTTTTT.

The CDR3 loop reads CASSVVTRNTEAFF. CDR3 sequence (DNA): TGTGCCAGCAGCGTCGTCACTCGGAACACTGAAGCTTTCTTT. V gene TRBV9 combines with J gene TRBJ1-1; D not certain. CDR1 is SGDLS, CDR2 YYNGEE, per germline. CDR3 length equals 14 residues. The ends were cut back, 2 bases at V and 1 base at J, with 9 bases in the middle. Combining the CDR3 with reference TRBV9 and TRBJ1-1 gives the whole variable domain DSGVTQTPKHLITATGQRVTLRCSPRSGDLSVYWYQQSLDQGLQFLIQYYNGEERAKGNILERFSAQQFPDLHSELNLSSLELGDSALYFCASSVVTRNTEAFFGQGTRLTVV.

This clone was recorded once. The rearrangement uses TRBV5-6 and TRBJ2-7; TRBD2 matches 11 bases. This CDR3 spans 18 amino acids. From germline, CDR1 is SGHDT and CDR2 YYEEEE. J was trimmed by 5 bases and V by 0 bases; bases with no gene match: 13. The CDR3 sequence: CASSLGLAGGLLRDEQYF. CDR3 coding DNA: TGTGCCAGCAGCTTGGGTCTAGCGGGAGGCCTCCTCCGGGACGAGCAGTACTTC.

CDR3: CASSIVRAPQHF. Here the CDR3 DNA reads TGTGCCAGTAGTATAGTCAGGGCTCCCCAGCATTTT. J is TRBJ1-5 and V is TRBV19; D might be TRBD1 (5 bases). With 1 base removed from V and 10 bases from J, the gap between germline ends came to 8 bases. This CDR3 contains 12 residues. Germline V CDR1 and CDR2: LNHDA, SQIVND (reference sequence).

This chain connects TRBV5-1 to TRBJ2-1, with 10 positions matching TRBD1. Trimming at V came to 3 bases and at J to 6 bases, leaving 3 bases not matched to a gene. Germline V lookup: CDR1 SGHRS, CDR2 YFSETQ. This CDR3 contains 14 residues. The CDR3: CASSWGDRGNEQFF. As DNA, the CDR3 is TGCGCCAGCAGCTGGGGGGACAGGGGCAATGAGCAGTTCTTC.

V usage is TRBV28 and J usage is TRBJ1-4; D possibly corresponds to TRBD1 (6 bases). CDR1 and CDR2 from the germline V gene are MDHEN and SYDVKM. Trimming took off 8 bases at V and 8 bases at J, with 15 bases between the two ends. The CDR3 sequence is 13 residues long. CDR3 region: CASLDRSSEKLFF. CDR3 coding DNA: TGTGCCAGCCTAGACAGGTCCTCAGAAAAACTGTTTTTT.

The sample holds one count of this clone. The V gene is TRBV6-1, the J gene TRBJ2-1, with TRBD2 matching 7 bases. V shed 5 bases, J shed 11 bases, and the junction held 3 bases outside the gene matches. Germline assignment: CDR1 MNHNS and CDR2 SASEGT. The CDR3 length is 11 residues. The CDR3 region is CASSLSGKQFF. The CDR3 nucleotides are TGTGCCAGCAGTCTCAGCGGGAAGCAGTTCTTC.

V gene TRBV5-1 combines with J gene TRBJ1-2; D ambiguous. The germline V and J ends were trimmed by 0 bases and 3 bases, with 6 bases remaining between them. From germline, CDR1 is SGHRS and CDR2 YFSETQ. The CDR3 is made up of 13 amino acids. The CDR3 region is CASSLEGDYGYTF. CDR3 coding DNA: TGCGCCAGCAGCTTGGAGGGAGACTATGGCTACACCTTC.

The chain combines TRBV2 with TRBJ2-7; 9 bases agree with TRBD1. Losses at the gene ends were 2 bases for V and 2 bases for J; bases not matched to a gene: 4. This CDR3 contains 15 residues. CDR1 and CDR2 (germline): SNHLY, FYNNEI. The CDR3 is CASSELGTGTYEQYF. CDR3 bases: TGTGCCAGCAGTGAACTGGGGACAGGGACCTACGAGCAGTACTTC.

CDR3 sequence: CASSKRGQGASYEQYF. For the CDR3, the DNA is TGTGCCAGCAGTAAAAGGGGACAGGGGGCTTCCTACGAGCAGTACTTC. The chain carries TRBV27 and TRBJ2-7, with 12 positions matching TRBD1. Trimming at V came to 5 bases and at J to 1 base, leaving 6 bases not matched to a gene. This CDR3 has 16 residues. Germline assignment: CDR1 MNHEY and CDR2 SMNVEV (reference sequence).

A remark on this clone: The same CDR3 can be traced to other DNA sequences in this sample. The gene calls are TRBV19 and TRBJ1-1; D gene unclear. This CDR3 has 13 amino acids. Between the trimmed V and J ends, which lost 2 bases and 3 bases, there was a span of 7 bases. Germline CDR1 is LNHDA and CDR2 is SQIVND (reference sequence). This CDR3 is CASSIKGDTEAFF. The CDR3 DNA is TGTGCCAGTAGTATAAAGGGAGACACTGAAGCTTTCTTT.

The chain links TRBV30 to TRBJ2-2; 7 bases match TRBD2. The germline gives CDR1 GTSNPN, CDR2 SVGIG (reference sequence). Losses at the gene ends were 7 bases for V and 4 bases for J; bases not matched to a gene: 9. The CDR3 loop spans 14 amino acids. In DNA, the CDR3 is TGTGCCTCCACGAGACTAGCAGTCACCGGGGAGCTGTTTTTT. Protein: CASTRLAVTGELFF.

The chain is built from TRBV27 and TRBJ2-2; no firm D call. Trimming stripped 7 bases from V and 1 base from J, with 13 bases between. CDR3 length equals 15 residues. The germline V gene encodes CDR1 MNHEY and CDR2 SMNVEV (reference sequence). CDR3 amino acids: CASTLRWQNTGELFF. The CDR3 coding sequence is TGTGCCAGCACCCTGAGGTGGCAGAACACCGGGGAGCTGTTTTTT.

This rearrangement joins TRBV11-2 to TRBJ2-7; D possibly corresponds to TRBD1 (5 bases). Germline lookup yields CDR1 SGHAT and CDR2 FQNNGV. This CDR3 contains 12 residues. Trimming shortened V by 5 bases and J by 3 bases, and 8 bases separated the two germline ends. CDR3: CASSAGNYEQYF. CDR3 bases: TGTGCCAGCAGCGCAGGGAACTACGAGCAGTACTTC.